The T cell receptor beta chain described here comes from a study of blood T cell repertoires in COVID-19. Turning to the study itself: Some COVID-19 samples were acute and others convalescent; all came from the United States, Italy and Spain. Sources were T cells, B-cell-depleted T cells, or PBMCs; the material itself was cDNA or gDNA.

This clone is a singleton in its sample. Original analysis: Nucleated cell number was recorded as an estimate derived from reference gene primer amplification. Libraries were prepared by immunoSEQ multiplex PCR; TCRdb keeps only in-frame clonotypes and omits some of them. That table supplies the V and J calls and clone size; D and trimming were determined from the DNA. The sample yields roughly 73,000 clones, more than 75% seen once. CDR1 is ENHRY, CDR2 SYGVKD, per germline. This CDR3 region has 16 residues. Trimming cost V 3 bases and J 2 bases, with 13 bases left between them. Sequenced: peripheral blood. J is TRBJ2-2 and V is TRBV10-3; TRBD2 is a possible D gene (7 bases). The TCR originated in a human donor in a cohort sampled during active COVID-19. The CDR3 is CAISESGGPNTGELFF. The CDR3 DNA follows: TGTGCCATCAGTGAATCCGGGGGGCCCAACACCGGGGAGCTGTTTTTT.